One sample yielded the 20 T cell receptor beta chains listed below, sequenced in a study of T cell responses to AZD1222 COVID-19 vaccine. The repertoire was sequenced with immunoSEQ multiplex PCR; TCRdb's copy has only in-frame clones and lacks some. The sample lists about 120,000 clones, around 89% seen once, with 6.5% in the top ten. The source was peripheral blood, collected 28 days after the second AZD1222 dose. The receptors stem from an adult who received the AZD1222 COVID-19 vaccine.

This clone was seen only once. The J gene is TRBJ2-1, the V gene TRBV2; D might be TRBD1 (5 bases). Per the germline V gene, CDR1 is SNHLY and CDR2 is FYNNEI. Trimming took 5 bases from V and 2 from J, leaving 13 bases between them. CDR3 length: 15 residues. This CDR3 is CASSLSWGPYNEQFF. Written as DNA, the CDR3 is TGTGCCAGCAGTCTTAGCTGGGGCCCCTACAATGAGCAGTTCTTC.

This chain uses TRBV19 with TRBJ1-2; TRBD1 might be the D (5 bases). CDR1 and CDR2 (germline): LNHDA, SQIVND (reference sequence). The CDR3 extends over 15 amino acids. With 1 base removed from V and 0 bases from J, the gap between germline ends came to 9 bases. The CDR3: CASSIAPGANYGYTF. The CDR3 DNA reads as TGTGCCAGTAGTATAGCTCCGGGGGCTAACTATGGCTACACCTTC.

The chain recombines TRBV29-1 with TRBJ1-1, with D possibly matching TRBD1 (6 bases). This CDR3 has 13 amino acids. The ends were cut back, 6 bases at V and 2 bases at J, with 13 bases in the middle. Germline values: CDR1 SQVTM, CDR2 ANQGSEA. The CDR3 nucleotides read TGCAGCGTCACCTCCGGGACAAACACTGAAGCTTTCTTT. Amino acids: CSVTSGTNTEAFF.

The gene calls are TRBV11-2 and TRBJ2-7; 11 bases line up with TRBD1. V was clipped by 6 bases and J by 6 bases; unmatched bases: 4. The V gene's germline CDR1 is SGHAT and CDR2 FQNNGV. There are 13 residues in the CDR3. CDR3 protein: CASRRTGGAEQYF. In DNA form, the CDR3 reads TGTGCCAGCAGGAGGACAGGGGGCGCCGAGCAGTACTTC.

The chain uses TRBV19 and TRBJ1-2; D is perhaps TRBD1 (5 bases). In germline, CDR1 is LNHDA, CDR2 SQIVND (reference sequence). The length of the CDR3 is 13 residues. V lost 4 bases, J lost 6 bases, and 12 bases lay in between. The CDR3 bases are TGTGCCAGTAGTAATAGGGGTGTAGATGGCTACACCTTC. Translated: CASSNRGVDGYTF.

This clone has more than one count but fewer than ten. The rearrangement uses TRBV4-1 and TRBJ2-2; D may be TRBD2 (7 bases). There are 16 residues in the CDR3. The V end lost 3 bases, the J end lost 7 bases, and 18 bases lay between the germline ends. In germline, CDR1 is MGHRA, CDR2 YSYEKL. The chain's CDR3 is CASSQRNRGARGELFF. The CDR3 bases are TGCGCCAGCAGCCAGCGGAACCGGGGGGCCCGCGGGGAGCTGTTTTTT.

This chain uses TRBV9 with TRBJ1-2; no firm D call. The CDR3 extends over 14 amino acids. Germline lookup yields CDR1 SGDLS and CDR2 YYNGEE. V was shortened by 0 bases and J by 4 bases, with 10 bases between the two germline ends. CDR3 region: CASSVVDRVYGYTF. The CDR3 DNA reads TGTGCCAGCAGCGTAGTGGACCGAGTCTATGGCTACACCTTC.

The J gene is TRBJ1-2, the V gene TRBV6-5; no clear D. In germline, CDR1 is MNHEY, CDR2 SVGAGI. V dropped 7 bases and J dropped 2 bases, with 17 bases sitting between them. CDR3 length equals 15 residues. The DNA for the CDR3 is TGTGCCAGCACCCCTAGGGTTGGAGAGAACTATGGCTACACCTTC. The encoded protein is CASTPRVGENYGYTF.

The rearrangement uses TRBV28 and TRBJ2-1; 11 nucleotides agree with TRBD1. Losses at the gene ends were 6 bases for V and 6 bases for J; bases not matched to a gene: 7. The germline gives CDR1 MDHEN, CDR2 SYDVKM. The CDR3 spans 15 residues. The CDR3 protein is CASRTRDRGSNEQFF. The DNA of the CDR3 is TGTGCCAGCAGGACCCGGGACAGGGGGTCCAATGAGCAGTTCTTC.

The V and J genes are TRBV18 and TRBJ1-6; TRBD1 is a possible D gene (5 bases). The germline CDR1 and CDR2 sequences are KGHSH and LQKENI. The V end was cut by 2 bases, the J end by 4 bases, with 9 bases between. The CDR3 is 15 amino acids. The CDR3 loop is CASSPFGQYNSPLHF. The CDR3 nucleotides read TGTGCCAGCTCACCATTCGGACAATATAATTCACCCCTCCACTTT.

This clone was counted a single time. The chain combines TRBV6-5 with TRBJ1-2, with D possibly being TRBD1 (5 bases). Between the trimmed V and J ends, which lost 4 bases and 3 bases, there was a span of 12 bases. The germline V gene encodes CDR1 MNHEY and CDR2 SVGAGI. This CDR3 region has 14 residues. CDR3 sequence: CASSSSGGDYGYTF. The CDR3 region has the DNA TGTGCCAGCAGTTCCTCCGGGGGGGACTATGGCTACACCTTC.

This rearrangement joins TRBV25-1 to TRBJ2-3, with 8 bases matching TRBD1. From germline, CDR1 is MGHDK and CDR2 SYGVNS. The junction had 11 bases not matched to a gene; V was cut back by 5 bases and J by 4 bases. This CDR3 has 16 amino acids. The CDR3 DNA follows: TGTGCCAGCAGTACATCCGGGACAGGTCCGGCAGATACGCAGTATTTT. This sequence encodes CASSTSGTGPADTQYF.

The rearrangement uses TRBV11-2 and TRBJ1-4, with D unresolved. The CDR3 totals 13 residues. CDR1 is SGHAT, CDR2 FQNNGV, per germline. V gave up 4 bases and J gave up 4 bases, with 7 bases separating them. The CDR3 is CASSSENNEKLFF. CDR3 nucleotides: TGTGCCAGCAGCTCCGAGAATAATGAAAAACTGTTTTTT.

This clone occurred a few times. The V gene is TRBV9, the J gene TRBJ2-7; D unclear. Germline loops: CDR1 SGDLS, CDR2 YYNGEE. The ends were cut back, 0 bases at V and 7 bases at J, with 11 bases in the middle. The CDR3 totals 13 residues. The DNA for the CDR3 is TGTGCCAGCAGCGTAGACACCTCTTGGGAGCAGTACTTC. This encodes CASSVDTSWEQYF.

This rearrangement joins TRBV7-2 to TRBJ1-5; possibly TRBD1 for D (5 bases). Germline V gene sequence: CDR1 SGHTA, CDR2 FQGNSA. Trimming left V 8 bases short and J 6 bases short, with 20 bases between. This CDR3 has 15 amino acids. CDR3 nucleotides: TGTGCCAGCCCGTGCTGGGGGTATCGGGGTCAGCCCCAGCATTTT. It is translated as CASPCWGYRGQPQHF.

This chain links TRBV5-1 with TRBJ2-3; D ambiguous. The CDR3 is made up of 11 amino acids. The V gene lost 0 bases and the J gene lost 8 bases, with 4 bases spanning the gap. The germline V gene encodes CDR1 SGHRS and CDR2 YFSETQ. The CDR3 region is CASSLESTQYF. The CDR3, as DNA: TGCGCCAGCAGCTTGGAGTCTACGCAGTATTTT.

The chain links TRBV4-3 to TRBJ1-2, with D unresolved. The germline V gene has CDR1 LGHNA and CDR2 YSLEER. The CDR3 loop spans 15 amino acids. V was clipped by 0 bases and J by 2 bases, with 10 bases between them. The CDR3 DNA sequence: TGCGCCAGCAGCCAAGATTCTAAGGCGAACTATGGCTACACCTTC. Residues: CASSQDSKANYGYTF.

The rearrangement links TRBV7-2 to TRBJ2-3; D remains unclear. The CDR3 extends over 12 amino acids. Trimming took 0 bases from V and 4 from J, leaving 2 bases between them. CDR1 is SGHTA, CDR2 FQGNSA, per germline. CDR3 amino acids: CASSLAADTQYF. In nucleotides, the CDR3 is TGTGCCAGCAGCTTAGCCGCAGATACGCAGTATTTT.

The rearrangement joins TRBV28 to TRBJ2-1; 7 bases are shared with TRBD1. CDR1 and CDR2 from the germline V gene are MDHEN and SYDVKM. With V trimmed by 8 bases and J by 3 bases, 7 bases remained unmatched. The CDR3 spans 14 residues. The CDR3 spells CASGDRGYYNEQFF. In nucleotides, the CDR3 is TGTGCCAGCGGGGACAGAGGATACTACAATGAGCAGTTCTTC.

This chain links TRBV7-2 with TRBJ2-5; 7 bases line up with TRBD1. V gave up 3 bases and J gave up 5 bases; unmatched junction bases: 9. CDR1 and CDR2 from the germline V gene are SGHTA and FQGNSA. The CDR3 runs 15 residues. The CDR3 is CASSFVQAGGETQYF. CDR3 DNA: TGTGCCAGCAGCTTTGTCCAGGCAGGGGGTGAGACCCAGTACTTC.